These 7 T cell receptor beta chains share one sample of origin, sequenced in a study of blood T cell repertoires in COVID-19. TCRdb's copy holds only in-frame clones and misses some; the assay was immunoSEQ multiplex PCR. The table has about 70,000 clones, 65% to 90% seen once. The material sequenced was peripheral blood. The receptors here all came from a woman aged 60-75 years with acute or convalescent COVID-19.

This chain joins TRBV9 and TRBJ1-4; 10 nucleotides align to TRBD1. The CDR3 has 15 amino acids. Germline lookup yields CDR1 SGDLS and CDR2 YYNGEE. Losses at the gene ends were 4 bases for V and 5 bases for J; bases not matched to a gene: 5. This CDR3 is CASSSGGQGNEKLFF. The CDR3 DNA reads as TGTGCCAGCAGCTCAGGGGGACAGGGGAATGAAAAACTGTTTTTT.

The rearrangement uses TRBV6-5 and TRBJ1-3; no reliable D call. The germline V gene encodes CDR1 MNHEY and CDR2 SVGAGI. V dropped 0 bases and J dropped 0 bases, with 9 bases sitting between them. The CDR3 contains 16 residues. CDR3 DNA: TGTGCCAGCAGTTACTCTTTAACGGTCTCTGGAAACACCATATATTTT. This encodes CASSYSLTVSGNTIYF.

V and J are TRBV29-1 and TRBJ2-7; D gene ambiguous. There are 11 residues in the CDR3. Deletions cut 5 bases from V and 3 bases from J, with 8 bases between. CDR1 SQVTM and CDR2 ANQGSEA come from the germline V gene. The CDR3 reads CSVLHRYEQYF. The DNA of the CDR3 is TGCAGCGTTTTACATCGCTACGAGCAGTACTTC.

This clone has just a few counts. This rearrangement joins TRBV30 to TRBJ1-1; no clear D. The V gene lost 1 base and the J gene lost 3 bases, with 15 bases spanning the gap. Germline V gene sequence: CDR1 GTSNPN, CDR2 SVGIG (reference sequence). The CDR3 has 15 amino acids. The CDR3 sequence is CAWSAPGSLDTEAFF. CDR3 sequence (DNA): TGTGCCTGGAGTGCCCCCGGGTCCCTGGACACTGAAGCTTTCTTT.

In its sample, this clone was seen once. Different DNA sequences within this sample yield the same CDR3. CDR3 DNA sequence: TGCAGCGTTGAGGGACAGATGAACACTGAAGCTTTCTTT. Protein: CSVEGQMNTEAFF. The chain uses TRBV29-1 and TRBJ1-1; 7 bases map to TRBD1. This CDR3 is built from 13 residues. Unmatched junction bases numbered 1, after V lost 3 bases and J lost 0 bases. CDR1 is SQVTM, CDR2 ANQGSEA, per germline.

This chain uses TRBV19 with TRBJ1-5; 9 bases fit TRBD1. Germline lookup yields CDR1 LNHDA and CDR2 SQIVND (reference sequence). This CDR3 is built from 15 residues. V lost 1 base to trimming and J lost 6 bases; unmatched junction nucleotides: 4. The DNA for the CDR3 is TGTGCCAGTAGTATAGGGGACAGGGTCAGTCAGCCCCAGCATTTT. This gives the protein CASSIGDRVSQPQHF.

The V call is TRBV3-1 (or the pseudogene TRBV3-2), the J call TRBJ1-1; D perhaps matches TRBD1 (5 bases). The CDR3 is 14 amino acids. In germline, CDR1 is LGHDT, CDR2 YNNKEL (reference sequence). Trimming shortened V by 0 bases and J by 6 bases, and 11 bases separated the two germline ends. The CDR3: CASSQDGRAAEAFF. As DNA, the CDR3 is TGTGCCAGCAGCCAAGATGGCAGGGCGGCTGAAGCTTTCTTT.